This TCR beta chain was obtained from a study of shared clonotypes between healthy human individuals. Whole-study findings and limits: All-four-donor shared clonotypes had higher generation probabilities than non-shared clonotypes did. Across a few donors, naive CD4 shared roughly 5%, naive CD8 about 3.2%, memory CD4 roughly 2.4%, memory CD8 over 0.3%.

Germline loops: CDR1 SGHVS, CDR2 FQNEAQ. The ends were cut back, 6 bases at V and 7 bases at J, with 9 bases in the middle. This CDR3 contains 12 residues. CD4+ cells yielded CD45RA+ naive and CD45RA-negative memory subsets. As regards this clone: Its antigen is still unknown.

TCRdb keeps only in-frame clones here, not all; method: immunoSEQ multiplex PCR. The sample gives about 330,000 clones, under 80% of which show up once; 10% is in the top ten. The clonotype originates from a man aged 30 to 39 in good health. The J gene is TRBJ1-4, the V gene TRBV7-8; no definite D call. The sample consisted of memory CD4+ T cells sorted from blood. Subset meaning: CD45RA-negative fraction. The CDR3 region is CASRTGPEKLFF. The CDR3 DNA sequence: TGTGCCAGCAGAACCGGGCCTGAAAAACTGTTTTTT.